This TCR beta chain appears in the sequencing data of a study of shared clonotypes between healthy human individuals. The overall study: A couple of women and a few men aged 18 to 49 served as donors. Three plates each covered CD4 naive and memory; CD8 naive two, CD8 memory one.

The CDR3 spans 15 residues. The ends lost 2 bases at V and 4 bases at J; junction bases unmatched: 6. Germline V gene sequence: CDR1 SGHDT, CDR2 YYEEEE. CD45RO-negative, CCR7-positively selected cells formed the naive CD8 fraction, excluding terminally differentiated effector memory CD45RA+ cells. Genomic DNA from each subset was divided evenly over several immunoSEQ plates. Produced via immunoSEQ multiplex PCR; TCRdb's table is partial and in-frame only. Seen here are around 2,000,000 clones, over 85% observed once, and the top ten hold roughly 1.2%. The source of this sequence is a man aged 18-30 years in good health. Sequenced sample: naive CD8+ T cells sorted from blood. The rearrangement joins TRBV5-6 to TRBJ2-1; TRBD2 matches 7 bases. CDR3 region: CASSFEAGQYNEQFF. Here the CDR3 DNA reads TGTGCCAGCAGCTTCGAAGCGGGGCAGTACAATGAGCAGTTCTTC. The whole variable domain, filled in from reference TRBV5-6 and TRBJ2-1, reads DAGVTQSPTHLIKTRGQQVTLRCSPKSGHDTVSWYQQALGQGPQFIFQYYEEEERQRGNFPDRFSGHQFPNYSSELNVNALLLGDSALYLCASSFEAGQYNEQFFGPGTRLTVL.